Listed below are T cell receptor beta chains from one sample, sequenced in a study of shared clonotypes between healthy human individuals. Measured with immunoSEQ multiplex PCR; TCRdb has only the in-frame clones, and not every one. The sample consists of about 870,000 clones, 80% to 95% of them appearing once. The sample was naive CD8+ T cells sorted from blood. The receptors stem from a man under 40 in good health. The CDR3 runs from the conserved cysteine through the conserved F or W. The order of the fields is J gene, CDR3 length, V gene, D gene, clone size, CDR3 DNA, CDR3 protein. D genes are given only for firm matches. A clone size is listed for some rows: how often the clone was seen (once, few, many), or a class if it is expanded.

TRBJ2-7 | 15 | TRBV5-6 | TRBD1 | once | TGTGCCAGCAGCTACCCGGGACAGGGGCCCTTCGAGCAGTACTTC | CASSYPGQGPFEQYF
TRBJ1-5 | 15 | TRBV27 | NA | NA | TGTGCCAGCAGTTTATCAGCAGGGGTCGGACAGCCCCAGCATTTT | CASSLSAGVGQPQHF
TRBJ2-1 | 15 | TRBV6-5 | NA | NA | TGTGCCAGCAGTTATGCAGGGAGCTCCTACAATGAGCAGTTCTTC | CASSYAGSSYNEQFF
TRBJ1-2 | 13 | TRBV6-5 | NA | NA | TGTGCCAGCAGTTACGGAGGGGGAGGGGGCTACACCTTC | CASSYGGGGGYTF
TRBJ1-2 | 15 | TRBV27 | TRBD1 | NA | TGTGCCAGCAGTTCCTGGACAGGGAGAGAGTATGGCTACACCTTC | CASSSWTGREYGYTF
TRBJ2-7 | 17 | TRBV5-5 | TRBD1 | NA | TGTGCCAGCAGCCTGAGGGGGGACAGGGTTATCTCTGACGAGCAGTACTTC | CASSLRGDRVISDEQYF
TRBJ2-3 | 14 | TRBV29-1 | TRBD2 | NA | TGCAGCGTGGGACTAGCGGGACTCACAGATACGCAGTATTTT | CSVGLAGLTDTQYF
TRBJ2-1 | 15 | TRBV28 | TRBD2 | NA | TGTGCCAGCAGTCTACGACTAGCGGGAGTTAATGAGCAGTTCTTC | CASSLRLAGVNEQFF
TRBJ1-5 | 16 | TRBV7-9 | TRBD1 | NA | TGTGCCAGCAGCCGACTCGGGGACAGGGGTTCTCAGCCCCAGCATTTT | CASSRLGDRGSQPQHF
TRBJ2-1 | 16 | TRBV18 | NA | NA | TGTGCCAGCTCTCATCGCCCCGGGGCAGTAGACAATGAGCAGTTCTTC | CASSHRPGAVDNEQFF
TRBJ1-1 | 14 | TRBV6-6 | NA | once | TGTGCCAGCAGTCAAAGAACCCTGAACACTGAAGCTTTCTTT | CASSQRTLNTEAFF
TRBJ2-5 | 13 | TRBV5-5 | TRBD2 | NA | TGTGCCAGCAAGGGACTAGCGGAAGAGACCCAGTACTTC | CASKGLAEETQYF
TRBJ2-7 | 11 | TRBV11-2 | NA | NA | TGTGCCAGCAGCTTATTAGCCGAGCAGTACTTC | CASSLLAEQYF
TRBJ2-1 | 12 | TRBV7-9 | NA | few | TGTGCCAGCAGCTTATTCGACAATGAGCAGTTCTTC | CASSLFDNEQFF
TRBJ1-1 | 14 | TRBV9 | NA | NA | TGTGCCAGCAGCCCGCCGGAAACCAACACTGAAGCTTTCTTT | CASSPPETNTEAFF
TRBJ2-7 | 15 | TRBV4-1 | TRBD1 | NA | TGCGCCAGCAGCCAAGAGAGGGACAGAAACTACGAGCAGTACTTC | CASSQERDRNYEQYF
TRBJ1-1 | 12 | TRBV10-2 | NA | NA | TGCGCCAGCAGTGAACTTATCACTGAAGCTTTCTTT | CASSELITEAFF